A single sample is the source of the 26 T cell receptor beta chains below, sequenced in a study of siplizumab effects on memory and regulatory T cells. Using immunoSEQ multiplex PCR, the repertoire was profiled, and TCRdb retains in-frame clones only, with some absent. This table has 50,000 to 55,000 clones, about 97% appearing once. Sequenced input: naive CD4+ T cells sorted from blood. The receptors come from a human donor in good health.

The rearrangement joins TRBV7-3 to TRBJ2-2; 8 positions agree with TRBD2. The CDR3 length is 16 residues. J was trimmed by 1 base and V by 0 bases; bases with no gene match: 1. Germline CDR1 is SGHTA and CDR2 is FQGTGA. This chain's CDR3 is CASSLTSGKNTGELFF. CDR3 nucleotides: TGTGCCAGCAGCTTAACTAGCGGGAAGAACACCGGGGAGCTGTTTTTT.

V and J are TRBV21-1 and TRBJ2-7; the D segment call TRBD1 is taken from the table without a DNA check. TRBV21-1 is reported as a pseudogene. There are 20 residues in the CDR3. The CDR3 sequence is CASSKRLQGQSRHSSYEQYF. The CDR3 nucleotides are TGTGCCAGCAGCAAAAGGCTACAGGGGCAGAGCAGGCACTCCTCCTACGAGCAGTACTTC.

V gene TRBV4-1 combines with J gene TRBJ1-2; D is perhaps TRBD1 (5 bases). The CDR3 consists of 15 residues. Germline V gives CDR1 MGHRA, CDR2 YSYEKL. Trimming took 3 bases from V and 5 from J, leaving 16 bases between them. This CDR3 is CASSHEGTKVYGYTF. CDR3 coding DNA: TGCGCCAGCAGCCATGAAGGGACCAAGGTATATGGCTACACCTTC.

The table lists this clone with a count of one. J is TRBJ2-7 and V is TRBV7-2; 8 nucleotides agree with TRBD2. Germline V CDR1 and CDR2: SGHTA, FQGNSA. V shed 2 bases and J 4 bases; nucleotides not matched to a gene: 13. This CDR3 region has 17 residues. The CDR3 coding sequence is TGTGCCAGCAGCTTATGGTTCGTTCCGGGAGGGAGGTACGAGCAGTACTTC. It translates to CASSLWFVPGGRYEQYF.

The V call is TRBV11-2, the J call TRBJ1-2, with TRBD1 as a possible D gene (5 bases). This CDR3 comprises 14 residues. V lost 1 base and J 2 bases, leaving 8 bases between the germline ends. Germline-derived CDR1 and CDR2 are SGHAT and FQNNGV. The CDR3 DNA reads TGTGCCAGCAGCTTAGCCTCAGGGAACTATGGCTACACCTTC. Its translation: CASSLASGNYGYTF.

The CDR3 spells CASSPGGRALNYGYTF. Here the CDR3 DNA reads TGTGCCAGCAGCCCAGGGGGCAGGGCTCTTAACTATGGCTACACCTTC. The rearrangement uses TRBV9 and TRBJ1-2, with 8 bases that match TRBD1. This CDR3 is 16 amino acids long. Germline trimming cut 4 bases from V and 1 base from J; bases unmatched to any gene: 9. The germline gives CDR1 SGDLS, CDR2 YYNGEE.

The CDR3 region is CASSVLRGADYGYTF. The DNA for the CDR3 is TGTGCCAGCAGTGTGTTGCGGGGCGCGGACTATGGCTACACCTTC. V gene TRBV7-9 combines with J gene TRBJ1-2; D might be TRBD1 (5 bases). The CDR3 sequence is 15 residues long. Trimming stripped 6 bases from V and 3 bases from J, with 17 bases between. CDR1 SEHNR and CDR2 FQNEAQ come from the germline V gene (reference sequence).

The CDR3, as DNA: TGTGCCAGCAGCCTAGGACAGGCCTCCTACGAGCAGTACTTC. This gives the protein CASSLGQASYEQYF. The genes are TRBV7-9 and TRBJ2-7, with 7 bases matching TRBD1. J was trimmed by 0 bases and V by 5 bases; bases with no gene match: 4. This CDR3 region has 14 residues. CDR1 is SEHNR and CDR2 is FQNEAQ in the germline V gene (reference sequence).

The genes are TRBV9 and TRBJ2-7; D is perhaps TRBD1 (6 bases). CDR1 SGDLS and CDR2 YYNGEE come from the germline V gene. Trimming cost V 2 bases and J 4 bases, with 16 bases left between them. This CDR3 spans 15 amino acids. CDR3 in DNA: TGTGCCAGCAGCGTGGGTACAGGGCCTGGTTACGAGCAGTACTTC. As protein: CASSVGTGPGYEQYF. The entire variable domain, with the rest obtained from reference TRBV9 and TRBJ2-7, is as follows: DSGVTQTPKHLITATGQRVTLRCSPRSGDLSVYWYQQSLDQGLQFLIQYYNGEERAKGNILERFSAQQFPDLHSELNLSSLELGDSALYFCASSVGTGPGYEQYFGPGTRLTVT.

The chain links TRBV9 to TRBJ2-1, with 10 bases identical to TRBD2. There are 20 residues in the CDR3. CDR1 SGDLS and CDR2 YYNGEE come from the germline V gene. Germline trimming cut 3 bases from V and 4 bases from J; bases unmatched to any gene: 19. CDR3 in amino acids: CASSGTSGKRVDFGYNEQFF. The CDR3 bases are TGTGCCAGCAGCGGTACTAGCGGGAAACGCGTTGACTTCGGATACAATGAGCAGTTCTTC.

This chain connects TRBV5-4 to TRBJ2-1, with 7 positions matching TRBD2. The ends lost 4 bases at V and 0 bases at J; junction bases unmatched: 7. Germline V lookup: CDR1 SGHNT, CDR2 YYREEE (reference sequence). CDR3 length: 16 amino acids. CDR3 region: CASSVGLPSSYNEQFF. DNA for the CDR3: TGTGCCAGCAGCGTGGGACTACCCTCCTCCTACAATGAGCAGTTCTTC.

This sequence joins TRBV10-3 and TRBJ2-7, with D uncertain. Germline CDR1 and CDR2: ENHRY and SYGVKD. Between the trimmed V and J ends, which lost 11 bases and 5 bases, there was a span of 16 bases. This CDR3 region has 12 residues. The CDR3 here is CAVLRSGDEQYF. The CDR3 nucleotides read TGTGCCGTACTTCGTTCTGGGGACGAGCAGTACTTC.

The rearrangement links TRBV10-3 to TRBJ1-5; 7 bases fit TRBD1. The junction had 6 bases not matched to a gene; V was cut back by 4 bases and J by 0 bases. Germline assignment: CDR1 ENHRY and CDR2 SYGVKD. The CDR3 consists of 16 residues. The DNA for the CDR3 is TGTGCCATCAGTGTCTCGGGACAGATTAGCAATCAGCCCCAGCATTTT. Amino acid sequence: CAISVSGQISNQPQHF.

J is TRBJ2-5 and V is TRBV7-3; 7 nucleotides line up with TRBD2. The germline CDR1 and CDR2 sequences are SGHTA and FQGTGA. The CDR3 spans 15 residues. J gave up 3 bases and V 5 bases, and 9 bases lay outside the gene matches. This CDR3 is CASSAGGSLKETQYF. CDR3 sequence (DNA): TGTGCCAGCAGCGCAGGCGGGAGTCTAAAAGAGACCCAGTACTTC.

This clone came up once. This chain joins TRBV7-8 and TRBJ1-4, with 8 bases aligning to TRBD1. CDR1 is SGHVS, CDR2 FQNEAQ, per germline. The length of the CDR3 is 15 residues. V lost 3 bases, J lost 4 bases, and 4 bases stayed unmatched. CDR3 protein: CASSFRGLGNEKLFF. CDR3 in DNA: TGTGCCAGCAGCTTCAGGGGGCTGGGTAATGAAAAACTGTTTTTT.

This chain uses TRBV20-1 with TRBJ2-3, with D unclear. V lost 6 bases to trimming and J lost 7 bases, with 8 bases between them. Germline lookup yields CDR1 DFQATT and CDR2 SNEGSKA (reference sequence). This CDR3 spans 10 amino acids. CDR3 nucleotide sequence: TGCAGTGCCACACAATATACGCAGTATTTT. Protein sequence: CSATQYTQYF.

The rearrangement links TRBV29-1 to TRBJ1-4, with TRBD1 matching over 9 bases. Trimming took 4 bases from V and 10 from J; bases not matched to a gene: 7. Per germline, CDR1 SQVTM and CDR2 ANQGSEA. The CDR3 totals 13 residues. The CDR3 coding sequence is TGCAGCGTTGCTCGGGACAGGGTTGGAAAACTGTTTTTT. Amino acid sequence: CSVARDRVGKLFF.

The chain carries TRBV6-5 and TRBJ2-1, with D hard to call. CDR3 size: 15 residues. Trimming took off 6 bases at V and 0 bases at J, with 12 bases between the two ends. Germline CDR1 is MNHEY and CDR2 is SVGAGI. The CDR3 region is CASSQDRSSYNEQFF. CDR3 nucleotides: TGTGCCAGCAGCCAGGACCGTAGCTCCTACAATGAGCAGTTCTTC.

The V call is TRBV6-1, the J call TRBJ2-7; D uncertain. Trimming removed 2 bases from V and 2 bases from J, with 7 bases in between. CDR1 and CDR2 (germline): MNHNS, SASEGT. This CDR3 contains 13 residues. CDR3 region: CASSESGTYEQYF. DNA of the CDR3: TGTGCCAGCAGTGAATCAGGAACCTACGAGCAGTACTTC.

V gene TRBV11-3 combines with J gene TRBJ2-5; weak D call: TRBD2 (7 bases). Trimming took 5 bases from V and 1 from J, leaving 11 bases between them. The V gene's germline CDR1 is SGHNT and CDR2 YENEEA. This CDR3 spans 14 amino acids. This CDR3 is CASSAGALQETQYF. For the CDR3, the DNA is TGTGCCAGCAGCGCGGGGGCTCTCCAAGAGACCCAGTACTTC.

The chain uses TRBV11-2 and TRBJ2-5; 12 nucleotides agree with TRBD2. Unmatched junction bases numbered 8, after V lost 5 bases and J lost 4 bases. Germline loops: CDR1 SGHAT, CDR2 FQNNGV. This CDR3 has 16 residues. The CDR3 reads CASSTQTSGSGETQYF. The CDR3 nucleotides are TGTGCCAGCAGCACCCAGACTAGCGGGAGTGGAGAGACCCAGTACTTC.

The V gene is TRBV6-1, the J gene TRBJ1-5; D is unclear. Trimming removed 3 bases from V and 2 bases from J, with 5 bases in between. CDR1 is MNHNS, CDR2 SASEGT, per germline. The CDR3 consists of 13 residues. The CDR3 DNA reads as TGTGCCAGCAGTGATACGGGCAATCAGCCCCAGCATTTT. Its protein product is CASSDTGNQPQHF.

The rearrangement links TRBV30 to TRBJ2-2; D perhaps matches TRBD1 (5 bases). V shed 0 bases and J shed 4 bases, with 15 bases lying between them. The CDR3 covers 16 residues. Germline CDR1 GTSNPN, CDR2 SVGIG (reference sequence). CDR3 residues: CAWSVPQGRGTGELFF. CDR3 nucleotide sequence: TGTGCCTGGAGTGTACCCCAGGGCCGAGGCACCGGGGAGCTGTTTTTT.

The chain joins TRBV18 to TRBJ1-2; no firm D call. The germline V and J ends were trimmed by 2 bases and 0 bases, with 10 bases remaining between them. From germline, CDR1 is KGHSH and CDR2 LQKENI. CDR3 size: 15 residues. Here the CDR3 reads CASSPGHKANYGYTF. CDR3 nucleotide sequence: TGTGCCAGCTCACCAGGGCACAAAGCTAACTATGGCTACACCTTC.

The chain has TRBV28 and TRBJ2-5, with D maybe TRBD1 (6 bases). CDR1 MDHEN and CDR2 SYDVKM come from the germline V gene. CDR3 length: 15 amino acids. Trimming shortened V by 1 base and J by 2 bases, and 11 bases separated the two germline ends. The CDR3 here is CASSLFVGQQETQYF. For the CDR3, the DNA is TGTGCCAGCAGTTTATTTGTAGGACAGCAAGAGACCCAGTACTTC.

The V call is TRBV4-1, the J call TRBJ1-5; D might be TRBD1 (5 bases). This CDR3 is built from 14 residues. Germline CDR1 is MGHRA and CDR2 is YSYEKL. The V and J ends lost 3 bases and 8 bases respectively, with 14 bases between them. CDR3 coding DNA: TGCGCCAGCAGCCAGGGACCCCTAAACAAGCCCCAGCATTTT. Translating gives CASSQGPLNKPQHF.